This T cell receptor (beta chain) was sequenced during a study of T cell responses to AZD1222 COVID-19 vaccine. Of note for this clone: Its antigen is unknown.

Libraries were prepared by immunoSEQ multiplex PCR; TCRdb keeps only in-frame clonotypes and omits some of them. The sample gives 54,000 or so clones, around 90% of which show up once; less than 2% is in the top ten. The study, taken as a whole, reports: White British ancestry dominated among donors, who included more females, and clonal diversity was possibly underestimated.

The clonotype originates from an adult in good health. The specimen comprised peripheral blood, sampled on day 0 of AZD1222 vaccination.

DNA of the CDR3: TGTGCCAGCAGCTTAGATCGGGCGTCAACGCAGTATTTT. Translating it yields CASSLDRASTQYF. The chain combines TRBV11-3 with TRBJ2-3; D remains unclear. Trimming removed 0 bases at V and 9 bases at J, with 10 bases between. The CDR3 is 13 amino acids. Germline V CDR1 and CDR2: SGHNT, YENEEA. Filled out from reference TRBV11-3 and TRBJ2-3, the complete variable domain reads EAGVVQSPRYKIIEKKQPVAFWCNPISGHNTLYWYLQNLGQGPELLIRYENEEAVDDSQLPKDRFSAERLKGVDSTLKIQPAELGDSAVYLCASSLDRASTQYFGPGTRLTVL.